The 10 T cell receptor beta chains below all came from one sample that was sequenced in a study of regulatory T cells in long-lasting Graves disease. Time point of the sample: persistent/refractory GD, antithyroid drugs over 5 years with positive TRAb. PBMCs provided the RNA from which the TCR library was made. The authors built TCR beta libraries using iRepertoire HTBI primers and Arm-PCR of CDR3 regions. TCRdb called the multiplex PCR reads again in MiXCR, with one record for every CDR3 protein. Here the sample spans approximately 500,000 distinct CDR3 sequences, 20% to 25% being singletons. The sequenced sample was peripheral blood mononuclear cells (PBMCs), obtained when the disease was refractory, from a patient treated with antithyroid drugs. These receptor sequences come from a female donor with Graves disease.

In this sample, this clonotype turned up many times. V is TRBV6-1 and J is TRBJ1-2, with D maybe TRBD1 (6 bases). This CDR3 has 14 residues. Germline loops: CDR1 MNHNS, CDR2 SASEGT. V was trimmed by 3 bases and J by 9 bases, leaving 17 bases between them. The CDR3 loop is CASSDLGQIYSYTF. CDR3 sequence (DNA): TGTGCCAGCAGTGATCTAGGACAGATTTATAGCTACACCTTC.

The chain joins TRBV14 to TRBJ1-1; D is possibly TRBD1 (5 bases). CDR1 and CDR2 (germline): SGHDN, FVKESK. Trimming stripped 4 bases from V and 3 bases from J, with 15 bases between. The CDR3 has 15 residues. CDR3 DNA: TGTGCCAGCAGCCTCCAAGGACACCGGTACACTGAAGCTTTCTTT. Translated, it gives CASSLQGHRYTEAFF. The entire variable domain, with the rest obtained from reference TRBV14 and TRBJ1-1, is as follows: EAGVTQFPSHSVIEKGQTVTLRCDPISGHDNLYWYRRVMGKEIKFLLHFVKESKQDESGMPNNRFLAERTGGTYSTLKVQPAELEDSGVYFCASSLQGHRYTEAFFGQGTRLTVV.

This clonotype has only a few counts. The J gene is TRBJ1-6, the V gene TRBV20-1; no clear D gene. There are 14 residues in the CDR3. Germline CDR1 and CDR2: DFQATT and SNEGSKA (reference sequence). This CDR3 reads CSSPGPFRDSPLHF. The CDR3 bases are TGCAGCTCCCCCGGACCCTTCCGCGATTCACCCCTCCACTTT.

In this sample, this clonotype turned up many times. The rearrangement joins TRBV20-1 to TRBJ1-5; D uncertain. The CDR3 contains 14 residues. V shed 6 bases and J shed 0 bases, with 12 bases lying between them. Germline V gene data show CDR1 as DFQATT and CDR2 as SNEGSKA (reference sequence). CDR3 coding DNA: TGCAGTGCCTTACCCCTAAATAGCAATCAGCCCCAGCATTTT. This sequence encodes CSALPLNSNQPQHF.

This clonotype showed up just a few times. The chain links TRBV28 to TRBJ1-6; no clear D gene. The CDR3 totals 15 residues. Germline values: CDR1 MDHEN, CDR2 SYDVKM. Trimming shortened V by 7 bases and J by 7 bases, and 17 bases separated the two germline ends. The CDR3 DNA follows: TGTGCCAGCACCCCGGGCCGCTTGGGGAATTCACCCCTCCACTTT. It yields the protein CASTPGRLGNSPLHF.

This clonotype was seen repeatedly, ten times or more. V and J are TRBV5-6 and TRBJ1-2; D is unclear. The CDR3 contains 12 residues. With 3 bases removed from V and 2 bases from J, the gap between germline ends came to 5 bases. Per the germline V gene, CDR1 is SGHDT and CDR2 is YYEEEE. The chain's CDR3 is CASSSLNYGYTF. The CDR3 DNA follows: TGTGCCAGCAGCTCACTGAACTATGGCTACACCTTC. Based on the CDR3 plus reference TRBV5-6 and TRBJ1-2, the full variable domain is DAGVTQSPTHLIKTRGQQVTLRCSPKSGHDTVSWYQQALGQGPQFIFQYYEEEERQRGNFPDRFSGHQFPNYSSELNVNALLLGDSALYLCASSSLNYGYTFGSGTRLTVV.

In this sample, this clonotype turned up once. The V call is TRBV11-2, the J call TRBJ2-7; TRBD2 agrees at 12 bases. The V gene's germline CDR1 is SGHAT and CDR2 FQNNGV. Trimming cost V 3 bases and J 5 bases; bases outside gene matches: 8. This CDR3 has 16 residues. DNA of the CDR3: TGTGCCAGCAGCTTCCTGACTAGCGGGAGTTTCGACGAGCAGTACTTC. The encoded protein is CASSFLTSGSFDEQYF.

The sample holds a few counts of this clonotype. CDR3 amino acids: CAWSDSLRPDFTEAFF. CDR3 sequence (DNA): TGTGCCTGGAGTGACTCACTCCGTCCGGACTTCACTGAAGCTTTCTTT. V is TRBV30 and J is TRBJ1-1; the D is unclear. CDR1 and CDR2 from the germline V gene are GTSNPN and SVGIG (reference sequence). This CDR3 has 16 amino acids. Trimming took off 1 base at V and 4 bases at J, with 19 bases between the two ends.

This clonotype was seen only a few times. The rearrangement joins TRBV7-9 to TRBJ1-4; D not certain. This CDR3 is built from 14 residues. V lost 5 bases and J 4 bases, leaving 11 bases between the germline ends. Germline CDR1 and CDR2: SEHNR and FQNEAQ (reference sequence). CDR3 nucleotide sequence: TGTGCCAGCAGCCCGTTGAGCAGTAATGAAAAACTGTTTTTT. It translates to CASSPLSSNEKLFF.

This clonotype occurred once. The chain combines TRBV5-6 with TRBJ1-5; no clear D. The CDR3 is made up of 15 amino acids. CDR1 SGHDT and CDR2 YYEEEE come from the germline V gene. The V gene lost 0 bases and the J gene lost 6 bases, with 13 bases spanning the gap. The CDR3 DNA is TGTGCCAGCAGCTTGGGAGGGCCAACAAGTCAGCCCCAGCATTTT. Residues: CASSLGGPTSQPQHF.